The clone carrying this T cell receptor beta chain showed up just once. Its antigen remains unknown. PCR amplification relied on 60 Vbeta primers (plus 13 Jbeta primers). Using immunoSEQ multiplex PCR, the repertoire was profiled, and TCRdb retains in-frame clones only, with some absent. The sample contains about 150,000 clones, more than 75% of which appear only once. This entry is derived from a study of cytomegalovirus exposure and HLA in healthy donors. Study results and limitations: Highest at DRB1 and lowest at HLA-C, TCR association rates differed among HLA loci in a later analysis. There were some public TCRs occurring in many donors, but most TCR sequences were rare. Being indistinguishable, some V segments were excluded, TRBV6-2 and TRBV6-3 among them. Donors belonging to an Asian-associated ancestry cluster reportedly showed fewer N-insertions in productive TCRs than the roughly 670-donor mean, according to what a later analysis found.

The germline gives CDR1 SGHNT, CDR2 YYREEE (reference sequence). The ends were cut back, 2 bases at V and 7 bases at J, with 12 bases in the middle. This CDR3 comprises 13 residues. The rearrangement uses TRBV5-4 and TRBJ1-2; a weak D match, TRBD1 (6 bases). Sequences were obtained from PBMCs. The clonotype originates from a woman aged 18-29 years in good health and CMV-seronegative. The CDR3 here is CASSFRGACGYTF. CDR3 DNA sequence: TGTGCCAGCAGCTTTCGGGGGGCCTGTGGCTACACCTTC.